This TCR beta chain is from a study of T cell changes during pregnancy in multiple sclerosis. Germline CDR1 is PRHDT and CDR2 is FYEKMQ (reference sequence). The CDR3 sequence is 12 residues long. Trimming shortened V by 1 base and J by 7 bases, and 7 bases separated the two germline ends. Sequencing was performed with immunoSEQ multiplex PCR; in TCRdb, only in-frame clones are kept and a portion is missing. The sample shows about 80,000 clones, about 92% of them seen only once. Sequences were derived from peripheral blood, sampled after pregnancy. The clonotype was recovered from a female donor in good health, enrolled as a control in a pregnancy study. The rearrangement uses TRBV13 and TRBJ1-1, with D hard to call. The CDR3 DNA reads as TGTGCCAGCAGCTTAGATCGGGGTGAAGCTTTCTTT. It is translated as CASSLDRGEAFF.